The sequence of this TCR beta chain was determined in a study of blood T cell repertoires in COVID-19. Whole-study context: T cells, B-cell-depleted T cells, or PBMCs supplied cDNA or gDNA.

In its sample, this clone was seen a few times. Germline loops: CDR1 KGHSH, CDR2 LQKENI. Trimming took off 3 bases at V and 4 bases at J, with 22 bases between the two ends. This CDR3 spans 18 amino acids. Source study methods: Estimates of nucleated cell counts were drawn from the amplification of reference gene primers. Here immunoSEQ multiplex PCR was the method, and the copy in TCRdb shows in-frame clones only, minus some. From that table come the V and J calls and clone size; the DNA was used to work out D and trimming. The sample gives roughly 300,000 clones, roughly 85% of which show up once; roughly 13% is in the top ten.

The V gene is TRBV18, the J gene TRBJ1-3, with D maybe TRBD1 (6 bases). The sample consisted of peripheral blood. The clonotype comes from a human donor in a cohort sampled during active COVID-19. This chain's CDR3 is CASSPRTGIGQLGNTIYF. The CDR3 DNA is TGTGCCAGCTCACCTCGGACTGGCATCGGACAGCTCGGAAACACCATATATTTT.